This T cell receptor beta chain was identified during a study of patients and donors after allogeneic stem cell transplantation. The CDR3 length is 14 residues. The V end was cut by 4 bases, the J end by 0 bases, with 7 bases between. The germline CDR1 and CDR2 sequences are KGHDR and SFDVKD. This clonotype came up many times. TCRdb called the RT-PCR reads again in MiXCR, with one record for every CDR3 protein. The repertoire holds 70,000 to 100,000 distinct CDR3 sequences, with approximately 5.2% as singletons. Sequencing used blood, either unsorted or a sorted T cell fraction (not recorded which). This clonotype was sampled from a human donor who was either an allogeneic HSCT recipient or a stem cell or donor lymphocyte infusion donor (not recorded which). It is not recorded whose cells these are; they may come from a transplant donor. This chain uses TRBV24-1 with TRBJ2-3; D uncertain. In nucleotides, the CDR3 is TGTGCCACCAGTGAGGTAGACAGCACAGATACGCAGTATTTT. As protein: CATSEVDSTDTQYF.